This TCR beta chain appears in the sequencing data of a study of CD8 T cells in Susac syndrome. Study results and limitations: Susac syndrome CD8+ repertoires were clonally expanded, most strongly in CD8+ TEMRA cells.

An amount of RNA that ranged from 0.5 to 1 ug was reverse transcribed with random hexamers. Coverage of TCR beta CDR3 amplification by immunoSEQ multiplex PCR extended to 54 Vbeta and 13 Jbeta. One entry per CDR3 protein, called by TCRdb with MiXCR from the immunoSEQ multiplex PCR reads. Seen here are about 110,000 distinct CDR3 sequences, roughly 94% observed once, and the top ten hold around 0.38%. Concerning this clonotype: As yet, its antigen is unknown.

V was trimmed by 2 bases and J by 4 bases, leaving 15 bases between them. The CDR3 sequence is 16 residues long. Germline CDR1 and CDR2: MNHNY and SVGAGI (reference sequence). The V call is TRBV6-6, the J call TRBJ2-1, with a tentative D call TRBD1 (6 bases). Sample: CD8+ T cells from PBMCs. The TCR originated in a human donor with Susac syndrome. The CDR3 protein is CASSYEYPDRYNEQFF. The CDR3, as DNA: TGTGCCAGCAGTTACGAATATCCGGACAGATACAATGAGCAGTTCTTC.